This T cell receptor (beta chain) was sequenced during a study of neurological immune-mediated disorders. Trimming left V 3 bases short and J 5 bases short, with 11 bases between. Germline V CDR1 and CDR2: MNHEY, SMNVEV (reference sequence). The CDR3 length is 14 residues. This clonotype was observed many times. Its cognate antigen is unknown. The cDNA came from 5'RACE with 10-nucleotide random UMIs. TCRdb re-derived calls from the 5' RACE reads in MiXCR, one entry per CDR3 protein. This table holds 55,000 to 75,000 distinct CDR3 sequences, roughly 5% found once. Points from the study as a whole: There were no CDR3 amino acid sequences shared by expanded clones across subjects, a result suggesting private repertoires in all groups. In HTLV-1-associated myelopathy, TCR clonal expansion was greatest, and in multiple sclerosis it was least, below healthy controls.

Input material: PBMCs. The J gene is TRBJ2-1, the V gene TRBV27; D is unresolved. This clonotype was obtained from a woman aged 25 to 39 with multiple sclerosis. The CDR3: CASSFLPAHNEQFF. CDR3 in DNA: TGTGCCAGCAGTTTCCTCCCCGCCCACAATGAGCAGTTCTTC.